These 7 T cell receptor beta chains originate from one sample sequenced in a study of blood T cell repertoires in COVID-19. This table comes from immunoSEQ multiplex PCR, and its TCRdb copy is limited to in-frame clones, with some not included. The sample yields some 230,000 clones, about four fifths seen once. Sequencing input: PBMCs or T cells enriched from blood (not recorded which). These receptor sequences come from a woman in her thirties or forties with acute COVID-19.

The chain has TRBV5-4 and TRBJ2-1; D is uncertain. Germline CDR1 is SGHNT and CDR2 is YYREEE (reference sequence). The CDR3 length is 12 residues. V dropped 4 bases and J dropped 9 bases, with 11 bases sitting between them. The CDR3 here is CASSAAKLEQFF. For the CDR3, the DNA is TGTGCCAGCAGCGCGGCTAAGCTTGAGCAGTTCTTC.

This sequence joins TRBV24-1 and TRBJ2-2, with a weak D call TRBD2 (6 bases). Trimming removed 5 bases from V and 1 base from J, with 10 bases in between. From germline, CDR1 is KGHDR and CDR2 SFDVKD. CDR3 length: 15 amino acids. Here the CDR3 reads CATSGPEGNTGELFF. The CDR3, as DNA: TGTGCCACCAGTGGTCCGGAGGGGAACACCGGGGAGCTGTTTTTT.

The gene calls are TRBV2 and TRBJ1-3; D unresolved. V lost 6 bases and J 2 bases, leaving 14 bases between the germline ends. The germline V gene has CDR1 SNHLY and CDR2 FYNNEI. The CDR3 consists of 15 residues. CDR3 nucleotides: TGTGCCAGCAGGCGCGGGGAAGCGGCTGGAAACACCATATATTTT. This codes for CASRRGEAAGNTIYF.

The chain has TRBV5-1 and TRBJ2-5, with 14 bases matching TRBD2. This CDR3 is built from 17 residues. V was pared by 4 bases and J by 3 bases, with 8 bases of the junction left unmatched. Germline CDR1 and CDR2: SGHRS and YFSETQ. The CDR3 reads CASSQGLAGGTKETQYF. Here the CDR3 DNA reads TGCGCCAGCAGCCAAGGACTAGCGGGGGGTACCAAAGAGACCCAGTACTTC.

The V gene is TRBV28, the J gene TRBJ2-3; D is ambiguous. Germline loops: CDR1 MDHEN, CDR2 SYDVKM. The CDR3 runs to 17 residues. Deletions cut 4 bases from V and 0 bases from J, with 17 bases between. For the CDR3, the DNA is TGTGCCAGCAGTTCAAGTTTTGCCCTCACTAGCACAGATACGCAGTATTTT. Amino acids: CASSSSFALTSTDTQYF.

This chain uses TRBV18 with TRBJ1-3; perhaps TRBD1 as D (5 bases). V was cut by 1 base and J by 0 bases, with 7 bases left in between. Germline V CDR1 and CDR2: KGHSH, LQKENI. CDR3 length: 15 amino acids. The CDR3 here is CASSPQGVSGNTIYF. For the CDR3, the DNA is TGTGCCAGCTCACCACAAGGGGTCTCTGGAAACACCATATATTTT.

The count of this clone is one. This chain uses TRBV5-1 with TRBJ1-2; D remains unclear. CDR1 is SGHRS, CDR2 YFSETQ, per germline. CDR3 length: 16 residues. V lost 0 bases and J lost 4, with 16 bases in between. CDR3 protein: CASSLVAGKEGYGYTF. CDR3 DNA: TGCGCCAGCAGCTTGGTAGCCGGAAAGGAGGGCTATGGCTACACCTTC. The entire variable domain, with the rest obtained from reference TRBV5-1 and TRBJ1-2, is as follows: KAGVTQTPRYLIKTRGQQVTLSCSPISGHRSVSWYQQTPGQGLQFLFEYFSETQRNKGNFPGRFSGRQFSNSRSEMNVSTLELGDSALYLCASSLVAGKEGYGYTFGSGTRLTVV.